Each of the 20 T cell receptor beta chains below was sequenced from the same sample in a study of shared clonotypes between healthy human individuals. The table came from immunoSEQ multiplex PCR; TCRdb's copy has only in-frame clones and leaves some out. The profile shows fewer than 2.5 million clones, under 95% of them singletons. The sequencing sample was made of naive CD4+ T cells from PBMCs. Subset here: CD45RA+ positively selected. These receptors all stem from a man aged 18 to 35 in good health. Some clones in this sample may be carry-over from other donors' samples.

The CDR3 nucleotides are TGTGCCAGCAGCTTAGGCTTACTAGCGGGAGGGAGGCGGGAGCAGTTCTTC. Encoded protein: CASSLGLLAGGRREQFF. V is TRBV7-2 and J is TRBJ2-1, with 13 bases lining up with TRBD2. The junction had 10 bases not matched to a gene; V was cut back by 1 base and J by 10 bases. From germline, CDR1 is SGHTA and CDR2 FQGNSA. This CDR3 has 17 amino acids. Filled out from reference TRBV7-2 and TRBJ2-1, the complete variable domain reads GAGVSQSPSNKVTEKGKDVELRCDPISGHTALYWYRQSLGQGLEFLIYFQGNSAPDKSGLPSDRFSAERTGGSVSTLTIQRTQQEDSAVYLCASSLGLLAGGRREQFFGPGTRLTVL.

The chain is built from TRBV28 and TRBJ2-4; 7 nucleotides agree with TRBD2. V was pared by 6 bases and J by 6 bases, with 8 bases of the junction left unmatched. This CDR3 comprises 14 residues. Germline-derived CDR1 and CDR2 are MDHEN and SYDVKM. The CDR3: CASSTPPGGNIQYF. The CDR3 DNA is TGTGCCAGCAGCACACCCCCGGGGGGAAACATTCAGTACTTC. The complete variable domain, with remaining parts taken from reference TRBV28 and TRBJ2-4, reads DVKVTQSSRYLVKRTGEKVFLECVQDMDHENMFWYRQDPGLGLRLIYFSYDVKMKEKGDIPEGYSVSREKKERFSLILESASTNQTSMYLCASSTPPGGNIQYFGAGTRLSVL.

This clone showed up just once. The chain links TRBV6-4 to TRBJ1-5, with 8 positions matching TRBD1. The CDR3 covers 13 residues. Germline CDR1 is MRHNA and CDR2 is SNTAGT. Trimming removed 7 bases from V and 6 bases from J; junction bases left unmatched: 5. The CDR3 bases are TGTGCCAGCACCTGGACAGGGACTCAGCCCCAGCATTTT. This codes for CASTWTGTQPQHF.

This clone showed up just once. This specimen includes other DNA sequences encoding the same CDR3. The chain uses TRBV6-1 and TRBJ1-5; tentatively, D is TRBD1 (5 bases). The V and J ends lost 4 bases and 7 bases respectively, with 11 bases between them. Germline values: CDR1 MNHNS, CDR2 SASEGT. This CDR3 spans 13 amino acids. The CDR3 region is CASSAQGDQPQHF. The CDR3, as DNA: TGTGCCAGCAGTGCCCAGGGCGACCAGCCCCAGCATTTT.

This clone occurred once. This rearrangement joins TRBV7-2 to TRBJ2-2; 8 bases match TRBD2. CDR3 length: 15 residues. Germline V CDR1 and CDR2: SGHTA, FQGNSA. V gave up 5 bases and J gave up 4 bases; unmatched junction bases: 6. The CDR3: CASSPIGRVTGELFF. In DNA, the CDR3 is TGTGCCAGCAGCCCCATCGGGAGGGTCACCGGGGAGCTGTTTTTT.

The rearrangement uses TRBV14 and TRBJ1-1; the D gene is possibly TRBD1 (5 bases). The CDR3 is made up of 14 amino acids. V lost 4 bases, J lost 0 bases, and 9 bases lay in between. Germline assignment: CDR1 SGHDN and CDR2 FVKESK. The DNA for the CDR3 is TGTGCCAGCAGCCGAGCAGGGATGAACACTGAAGCTTTCTTT. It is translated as CASSRAGMNTEAFF.

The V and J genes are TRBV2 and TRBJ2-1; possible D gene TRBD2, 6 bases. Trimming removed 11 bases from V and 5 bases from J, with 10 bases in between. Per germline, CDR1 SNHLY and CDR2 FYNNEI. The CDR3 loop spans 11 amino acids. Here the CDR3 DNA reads TGTGCCTCAGCGGGCCACAATGAGCAGTTCTTC. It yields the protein CASAGHNEQFF.

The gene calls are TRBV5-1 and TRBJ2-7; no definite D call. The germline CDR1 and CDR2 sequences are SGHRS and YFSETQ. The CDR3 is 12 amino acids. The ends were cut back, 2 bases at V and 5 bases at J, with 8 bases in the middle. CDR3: CASSFVGDEQYF. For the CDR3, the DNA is TGCGCCAGCAGCTTTGTAGGAGACGAGCAGTACTTC.

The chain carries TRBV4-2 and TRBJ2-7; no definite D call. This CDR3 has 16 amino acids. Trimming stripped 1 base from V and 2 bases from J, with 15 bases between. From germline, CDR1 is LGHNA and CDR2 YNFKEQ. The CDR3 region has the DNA TGTGCCAGCAGCCAAGTAAGGCTCGATCGAACCTACGAGCAGTACTTC. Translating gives CASSQVRLDRTYEQYF.

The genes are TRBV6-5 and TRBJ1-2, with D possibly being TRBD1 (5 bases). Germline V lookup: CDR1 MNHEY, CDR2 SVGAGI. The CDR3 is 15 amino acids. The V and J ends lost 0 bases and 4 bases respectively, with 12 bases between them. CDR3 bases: TGTGCCAGCAGTTACTCGGTACAGGCATTCTATGGCTACACCTTC. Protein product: CASSYSVQAFYGYTF.

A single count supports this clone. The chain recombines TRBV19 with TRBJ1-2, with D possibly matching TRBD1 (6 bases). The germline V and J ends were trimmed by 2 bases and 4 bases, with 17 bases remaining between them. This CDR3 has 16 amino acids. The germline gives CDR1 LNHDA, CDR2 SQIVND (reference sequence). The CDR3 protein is CASSIQGRNYGYGYTF. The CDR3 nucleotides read TGTGCCAGTAGTATACAGGGGAGGAATTATGGCTATGGCTACACCTTC.

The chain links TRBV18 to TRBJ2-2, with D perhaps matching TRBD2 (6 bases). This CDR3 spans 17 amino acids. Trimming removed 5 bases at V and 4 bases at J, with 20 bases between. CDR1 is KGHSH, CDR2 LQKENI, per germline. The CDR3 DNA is TGTGCCAGCTCATCTCAGGTGACGGGAGTTGGCACCGGGGAGCTGTTTTTT. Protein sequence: CASSSQVTGVGTGELFF. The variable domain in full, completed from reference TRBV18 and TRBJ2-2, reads NAGVMQNPRHLVRRRGQEARLRCSPMKGHSHVYWYRQLPEEGLKFMVYLQKENIIDESGMPKERFSAEFPKEGPSILRIQQVVRGDSAAYFCASSSQVTGVGTGELFFGEGSRLTVL.

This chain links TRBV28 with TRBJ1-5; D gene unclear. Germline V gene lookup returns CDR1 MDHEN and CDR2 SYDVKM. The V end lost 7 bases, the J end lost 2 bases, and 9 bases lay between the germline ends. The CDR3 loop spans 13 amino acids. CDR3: CASNPIGNQPQHF. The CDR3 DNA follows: TGTGCCAGCAACCCTATTGGCAATCAGCCCCAGCATTTT.

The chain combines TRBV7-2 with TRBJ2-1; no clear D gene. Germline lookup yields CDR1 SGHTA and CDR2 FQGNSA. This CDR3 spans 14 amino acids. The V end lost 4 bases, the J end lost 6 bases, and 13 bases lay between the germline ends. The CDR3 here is CASSSRSSGNEQFF. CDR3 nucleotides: TGTGCCAGCAGCTCCCGGAGTTCGGGCAATGAGCAGTTCTTC.

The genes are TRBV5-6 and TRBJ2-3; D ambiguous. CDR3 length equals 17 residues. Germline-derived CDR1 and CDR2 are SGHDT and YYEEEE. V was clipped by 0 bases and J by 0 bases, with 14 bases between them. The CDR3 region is CASSLGPLGYSTDTQYF. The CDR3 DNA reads TGTGCCAGCAGCTTGGGGCCCTTGGGGTATAGCACAGATACGCAGTATTTT.

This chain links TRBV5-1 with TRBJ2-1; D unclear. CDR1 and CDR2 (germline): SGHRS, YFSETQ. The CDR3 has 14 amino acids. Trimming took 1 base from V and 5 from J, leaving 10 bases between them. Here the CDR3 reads CASSLRTDHNEQFF. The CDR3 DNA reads TGCGCCAGCAGCTTGCGGACGGACCACAATGAGCAGTTCTTC.

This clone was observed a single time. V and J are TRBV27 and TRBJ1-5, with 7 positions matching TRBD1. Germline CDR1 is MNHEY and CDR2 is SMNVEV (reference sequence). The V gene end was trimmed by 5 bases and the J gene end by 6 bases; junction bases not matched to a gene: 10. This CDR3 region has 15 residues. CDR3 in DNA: TGTGCCAGCAGTCCCCGACAGGGCGTGGGTCAGCCCCAGCATTTT. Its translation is CASSPRQGVGQPQHF.

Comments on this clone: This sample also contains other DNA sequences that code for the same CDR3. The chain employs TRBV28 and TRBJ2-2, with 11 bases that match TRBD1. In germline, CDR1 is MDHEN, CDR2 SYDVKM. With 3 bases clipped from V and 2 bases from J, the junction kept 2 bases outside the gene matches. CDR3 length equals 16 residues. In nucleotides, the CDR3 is TGTGCCAGCAGTTTCGGGACAGGGGGAAACACCGGGGAGCTGTTTTTT. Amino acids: CASSFGTGGNTGELFF.

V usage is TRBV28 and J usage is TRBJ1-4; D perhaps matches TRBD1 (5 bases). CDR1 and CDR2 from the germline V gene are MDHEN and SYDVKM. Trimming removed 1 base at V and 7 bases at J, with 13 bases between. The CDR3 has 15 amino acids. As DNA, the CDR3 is TGTGCCAGCAGTTTATTTACTTCAGGGAGTGAAAAACTGTTTTTT. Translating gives CASSLFTSGSEKLFF.

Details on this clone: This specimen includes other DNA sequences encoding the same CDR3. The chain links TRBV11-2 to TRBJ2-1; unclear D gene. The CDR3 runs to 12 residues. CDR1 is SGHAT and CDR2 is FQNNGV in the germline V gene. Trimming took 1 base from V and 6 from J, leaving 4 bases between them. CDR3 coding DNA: TGTGCCAGCAGCTTAGGCCGCAATGAGCAGTTCTTC. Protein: CASSLGRNEQFF.